This T cell receptor (beta chain) was sequenced for a study of breast tumors, draining lymph nodes, adjacent tissues. Study-level points and caveats: Luminal-like breast cancer showed significantly greater tumor-nontumor repertoire similarity than basal-like breast cancer did. Most tumor T cells seemingly derive from lymph node, then expand in tumor. Tumor TCR diversity was below lymph nodes but above nontumor tissue.

Axillary draining lymph nodes of breast cancer patients supplied the node samples. TCRdb reanalysed the multiplex PCR reads using MiXCR and keeps one entry per CDR3 protein. This sample yields 100,000 to 150,000 distinct CDR3 sequences, of which about 20% are seen a single time; roughly 4% belongs to the top ten. This CDR3 spans 13 amino acids. V was pared by 7 bases and J by 3 bases, with 5 bases of the junction left unmatched. Germline CDR1 and CDR2: LGHDT and YNNKEL (reference sequence). This clonotype was counted ten times or more. Its specificity is not known. The sequenced sample consisted of axillary lymph node tissue. The chain links TRBV3-1 to TRBJ2-5, with TRBD2 matching 7 bases. This TCR came from a female donor with breast cancer. Some clones in this sample may be carry-over from other donors' samples. This CDR3 reads CASTQRGKETQYF. For the CDR3, the DNA is TGTGCCAGCACCCAGCGGGGTAAAGAGACCCAGTACTTC.